Shown below are 8 T cell receptor beta chains from a single sample sequenced in a study of shared clonotypes between healthy human individuals. This table comes from immunoSEQ multiplex PCR, and its TCRdb copy is limited to in-frame clones, with some not included. The table has roughly 2 million clones, around 95% seen once. Material: naive CD4+ T cells sorted from blood. Regarding subset: CD45RA+ positively selected. All receptors derive from a man between 18 and 35 years old in good health.

The chain employs TRBV29-1 and TRBJ1-2; D remains ambiguous. Germline V CDR1 and CDR2: SQVTM, ANQGSEA. The CDR3 consists of 12 residues. V shed 4 bases and J shed 1 base, with 7 bases lying between them. The CDR3 DNA is TGCAGCGTTGCGAGGAATAACTATGGCTACACCTTC. This codes for CSVARNNYGYTF.

The chain combines TRBV5-1 with TRBJ2-2; D gene uncertain. Per the germline V gene, CDR1 is SGHRS and CDR2 is YFSETQ. V lost 2 bases and J 0 bases, leaving 5 bases between the germline ends. The CDR3 is 14 amino acids. The CDR3 DNA reads as TGCGCCAGCAGCTTACAGCCGAACACCGGGGAGCTGTTTTTT. It specifies CASSLQPNTGELFF.

V is TRBV7-2 and J is TRBJ1-3; the D is unclear. CDR1 and CDR2 (germline): SGHTA, FQGNSA. CDR3 length: 14 residues. V dropped 5 bases and J dropped 4 bases, with 12 bases sitting between them. The CDR3, as DNA: TGTGCCAGCAGCGACCTAGGAGGAGGAAACACCATATATTTT. This codes for CASSDLGGGNTIYF.

The gene calls are TRBV7-9 and TRBJ1-4, with a possible D match to TRBD1 (5 bases). Trimming took off 6 bases at V and 5 bases at J, with 13 bases between the two ends. Per the germline V gene, CDR1 is SEHNR and CDR2 is FQNEAQ (reference sequence). CDR3 size: 14 residues. For the CDR3, the DNA is TGTGCCAGCAGTCCTGACAGAGAAAATGAAAAACTGTTTTTT. The encoded protein is CASSPDRENEKLFF.

This chain uses TRBV6-5 with TRBJ2-1, with D perhaps matching TRBD2 (5 bases). CDR3 length: 15 amino acids. Germline loops: CDR1 MNHEY, CDR2 SVGAGI. V gave up 3 bases and J gave up 3 bases, with 12 bases separating them. In DNA, the CDR3 is TGTGCCAGCAGTTATGTATCGGGAAACTACAATGAGCAGTTCTTC. This translates into CASSYVSGNYNEQFF.

V is TRBV30 and J is TRBJ1-6; D is perhaps TRBD1 (6 bases). This CDR3 is 15 amino acids long. V lost 3 bases to trimming and J lost 7 bases, with 16 bases between them. Germline CDR1 GTSNPN, CDR2 SVGIG (reference sequence). CDR3 region: CAWRSPGTLNSPLHF. The CDR3 DNA reads as TGTGCCTGGAGGTCTCCCGGGACACTCAATTCACCCCTCCACTTT.

The rearrangement uses TRBV11-3 and TRBJ2-3, with 7 bases matching TRBD2. From germline, CDR1 is SGHNT and CDR2 YENEEA. The CDR3 has 15 residues. Trimming at V came to 3 bases and at J to 2 bases, leaving 5 bases not matched to a gene. The CDR3 is CASSLDGGYTDTQYF. DNA for the CDR3: TGTGCCAGCAGCTTGGACGGGGGGTACACAGATACGCAGTATTTT.

The chain combines TRBV5-1 with TRBJ2-1; maybe TRBD1 (6 bases). The CDR3 totals 16 residues. Germline values: CDR1 SGHRS, CDR2 YFSETQ. Trimming shortened V by 4 bases and J by 0 bases, and 14 bases separated the two germline ends. This CDR3 is CASSIQGTGSYNEQFF. In nucleotides, the CDR3 is TGCGCCAGCAGCATCCAGGGGACCGGCTCCTACAATGAGCAGTTCTTC.